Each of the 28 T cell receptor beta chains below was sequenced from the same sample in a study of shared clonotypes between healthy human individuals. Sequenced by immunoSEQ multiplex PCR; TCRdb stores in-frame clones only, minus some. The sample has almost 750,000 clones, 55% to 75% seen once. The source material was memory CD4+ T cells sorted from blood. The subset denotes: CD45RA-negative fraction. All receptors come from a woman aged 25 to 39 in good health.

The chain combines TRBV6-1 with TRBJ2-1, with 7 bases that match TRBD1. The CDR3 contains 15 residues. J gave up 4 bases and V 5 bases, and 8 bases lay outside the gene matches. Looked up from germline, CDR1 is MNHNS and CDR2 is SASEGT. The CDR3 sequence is CASSSGTEDYNEQFF. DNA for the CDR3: TGTGCCAGCAGTTCCGGGACAGAAGATTACAATGAGCAGTTCTTC.

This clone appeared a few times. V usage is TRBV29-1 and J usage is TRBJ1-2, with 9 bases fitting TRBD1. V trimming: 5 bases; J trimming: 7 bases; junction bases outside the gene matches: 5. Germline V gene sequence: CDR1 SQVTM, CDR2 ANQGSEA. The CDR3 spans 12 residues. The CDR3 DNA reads TGCAGCGTTTCACAGGGGGCGATTGGCTACACCTTC. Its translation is CSVSQGAIGYTF.

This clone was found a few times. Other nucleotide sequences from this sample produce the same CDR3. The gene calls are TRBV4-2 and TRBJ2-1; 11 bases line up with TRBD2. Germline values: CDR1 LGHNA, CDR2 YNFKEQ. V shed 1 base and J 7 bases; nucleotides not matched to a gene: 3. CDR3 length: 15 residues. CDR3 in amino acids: CASSQGASGRNEQFF. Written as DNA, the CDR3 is TGTGCCAGCAGCCAAGGGGCTAGCGGGAGGAATGAGCAGTTCTTC.

The CDR3 coding sequence is TGTGCCAGCAGTGGACTAGCGGGATACAATGAGCAGTTCTTC. Translation gives CASSGLAGYNEQFF. The V call is TRBV2, the J call TRBJ2-1; 11 nucleotides line up with TRBD2. Unmatched junction bases numbered 0, after V lost 4 bases and J lost 4 bases. Germline values: CDR1 SNHLY, CDR2 FYNNEI. The CDR3 is 14 amino acids. The variable domain in full, completed from reference TRBV2 and TRBJ2-1, reads EPEVTQTPSHQVTQMGQEVILRCVPISNHLYFYWYRQILGQKVEFLVSFYNNEISEKSEIFDDQFSVERPDGSNFTLKIRSTKLEDSAMYFCASSGLAGYNEQFFGPGTRLTVL.

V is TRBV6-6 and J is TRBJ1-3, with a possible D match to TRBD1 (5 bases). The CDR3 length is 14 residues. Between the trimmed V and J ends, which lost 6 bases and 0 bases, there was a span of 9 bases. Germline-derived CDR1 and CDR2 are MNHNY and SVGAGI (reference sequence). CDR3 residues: CASRRGSSGNTIYF. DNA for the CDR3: TGTGCCAGCAGAAGGGGCAGCTCTGGAAACACCATATATTTT.

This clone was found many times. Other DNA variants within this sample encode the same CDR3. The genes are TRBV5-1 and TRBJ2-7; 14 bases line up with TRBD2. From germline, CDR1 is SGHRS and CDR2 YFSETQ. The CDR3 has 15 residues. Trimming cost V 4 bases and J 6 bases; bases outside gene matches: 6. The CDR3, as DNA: TGCGCCAGCAGCGGCGGACTAGCGGGAGGTTCCGAGCAGTACTTC. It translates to CASSGGLAGGSEQYF.

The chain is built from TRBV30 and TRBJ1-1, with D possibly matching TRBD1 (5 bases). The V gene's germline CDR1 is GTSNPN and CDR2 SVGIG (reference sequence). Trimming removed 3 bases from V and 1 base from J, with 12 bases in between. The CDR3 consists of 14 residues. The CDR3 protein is CAWRVAGQNTEAFF. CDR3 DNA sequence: TGTGCCTGGAGAGTCGCCGGACAGAACACTGAAGCTTTCTTT.

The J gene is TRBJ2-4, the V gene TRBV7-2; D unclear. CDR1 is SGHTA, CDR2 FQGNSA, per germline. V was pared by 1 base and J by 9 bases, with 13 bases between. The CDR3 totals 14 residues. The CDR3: CASSLVGPGGIQYF. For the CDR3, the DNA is TGTGCCAGCAGCTTAGTCGGTCCGGGTGGCATTCAGTACTTC.

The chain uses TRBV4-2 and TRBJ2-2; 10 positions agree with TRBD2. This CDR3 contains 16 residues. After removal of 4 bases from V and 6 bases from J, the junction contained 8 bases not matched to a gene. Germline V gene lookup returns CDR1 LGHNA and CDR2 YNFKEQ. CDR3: CASSRASGSFAGELFF. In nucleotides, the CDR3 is TGTGCCAGCAGCCGTGCTAGCGGGAGTTTCGCCGGGGAGCTGTTTTTT.

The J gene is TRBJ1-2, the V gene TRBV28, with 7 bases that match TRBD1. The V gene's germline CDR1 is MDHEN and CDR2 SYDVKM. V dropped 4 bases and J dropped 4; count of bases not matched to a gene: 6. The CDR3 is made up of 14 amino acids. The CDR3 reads CASSSPTGLYGYTF. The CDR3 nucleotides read TGTGCCAGCAGTTCGCCGACAGGGCTCTATGGCTACACCTTC.

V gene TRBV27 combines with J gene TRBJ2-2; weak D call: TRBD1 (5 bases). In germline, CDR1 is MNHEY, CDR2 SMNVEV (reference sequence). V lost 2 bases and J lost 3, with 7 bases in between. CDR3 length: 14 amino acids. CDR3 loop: CASSLLTDTGELFF. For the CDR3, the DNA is TGTGCCAGCAGTTTACTGACAGACACCGGGGAGCTGTTTTTT.

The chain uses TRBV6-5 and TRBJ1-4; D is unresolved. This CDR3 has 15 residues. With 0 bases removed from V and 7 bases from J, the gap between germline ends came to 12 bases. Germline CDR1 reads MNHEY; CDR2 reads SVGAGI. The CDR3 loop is CASSYSPDGREKLFF. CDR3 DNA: TGTGCCAGCAGTTACTCCCCGGATGGGCGTGAAAAACTGTTTTTT.

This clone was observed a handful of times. CDR3 DNA sequence: TGTGCCAGCCATAGCGGGCCGTACACCGGGGAGCTGTTTTTT. The encoded protein is CASHSGPYTGELFF. The chain carries TRBV19 and TRBJ2-2; TRBD2 agrees at 7 bases. This CDR3 comprises 14 residues. Per germline, CDR1 LNHDA and CDR2 SQIVND (reference sequence). J was trimmed by 3 bases and V by 9 bases; bases with no gene match: 7.

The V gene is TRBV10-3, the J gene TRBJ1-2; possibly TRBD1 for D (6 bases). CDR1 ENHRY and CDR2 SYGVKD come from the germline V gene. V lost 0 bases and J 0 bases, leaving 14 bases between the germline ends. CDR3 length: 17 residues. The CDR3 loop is CAISESYRDDSNYGYTF. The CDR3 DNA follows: TGTGCCATCAGTGAGTCTTACAGGGACGATTCTAACTATGGCTACACCTTC.

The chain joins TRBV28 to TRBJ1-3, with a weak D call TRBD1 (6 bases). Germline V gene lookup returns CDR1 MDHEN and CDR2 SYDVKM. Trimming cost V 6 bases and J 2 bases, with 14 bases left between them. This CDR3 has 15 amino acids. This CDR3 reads CASSAQTGAGNTIYF. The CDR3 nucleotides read TGTGCCAGCAGCGCCCAGACAGGCGCTGGAAACACCATATATTTT.

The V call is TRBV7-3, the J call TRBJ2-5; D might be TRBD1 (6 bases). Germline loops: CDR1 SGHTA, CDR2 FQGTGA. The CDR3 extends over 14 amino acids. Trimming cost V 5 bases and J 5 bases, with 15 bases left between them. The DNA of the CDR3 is TGTGCCAGCAGCGAACAACAGGGTCGGGAGACCCAGTACTTC. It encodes CASSEQQGRETQYF. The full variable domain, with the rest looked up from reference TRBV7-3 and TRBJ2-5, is GAGVSQTPSNKVTEKGKYVELRCDPISGHTALYWYRQSLGQGPEFLIYFQGTGAADDSGLPNDRFFAVRPEGSVSTLKIQRTERGDSAVYLCASSEQQGRETQYFGPGTRLLVL.

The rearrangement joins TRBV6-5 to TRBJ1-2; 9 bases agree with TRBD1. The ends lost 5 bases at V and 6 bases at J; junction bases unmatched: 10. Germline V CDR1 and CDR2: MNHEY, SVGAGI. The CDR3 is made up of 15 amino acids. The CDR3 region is CASSPHRDRVDGYTF. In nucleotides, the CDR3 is TGTGCCAGCAGTCCTCATCGGGACAGGGTTGATGGCTACACCTTC.

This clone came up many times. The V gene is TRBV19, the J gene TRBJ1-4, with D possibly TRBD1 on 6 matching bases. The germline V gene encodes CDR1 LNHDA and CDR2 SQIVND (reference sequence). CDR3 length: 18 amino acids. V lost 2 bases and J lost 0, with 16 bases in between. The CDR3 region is CASSISGAGDATNEKLFF. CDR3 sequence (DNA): TGTGCCAGTAGTATATCAGGGGCGGGAGACGCAACTAATGAAAAACTGTTTTTT. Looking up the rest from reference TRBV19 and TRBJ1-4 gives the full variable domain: DGGITQSPKYLFRKEGQNVTLSCEQNLNHDAMYWYRQDPGQGLRLIYYSQIVNDFQKGDIAEGYSVSREKKESFPLTVTSAQKNPTAFYLCASSISGAGDATNEKLFFGSGTQLSVL.

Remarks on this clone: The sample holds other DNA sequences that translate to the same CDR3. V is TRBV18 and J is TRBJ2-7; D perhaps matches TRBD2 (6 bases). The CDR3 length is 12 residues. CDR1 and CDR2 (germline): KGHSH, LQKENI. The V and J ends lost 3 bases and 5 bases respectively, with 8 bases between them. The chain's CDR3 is CASSPTGDEQYF. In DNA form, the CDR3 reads TGTGCCAGCTCACCCACGGGGGACGAGCAGTACTTC.

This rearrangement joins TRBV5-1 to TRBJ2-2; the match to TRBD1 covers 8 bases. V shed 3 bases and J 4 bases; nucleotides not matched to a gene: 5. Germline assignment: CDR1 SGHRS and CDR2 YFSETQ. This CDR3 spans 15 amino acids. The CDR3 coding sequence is TGCGCCAGCAGCTACTCAGGGGGCCCCACCGGGGAGCTGTTTTTT. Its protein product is CASSYSGGPTGELFF.

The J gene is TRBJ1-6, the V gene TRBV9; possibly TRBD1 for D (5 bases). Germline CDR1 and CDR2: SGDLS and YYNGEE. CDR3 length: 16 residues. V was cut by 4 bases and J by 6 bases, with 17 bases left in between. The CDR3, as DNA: TGTGCCAGCAGCACCTCGCCCGGGACCTCTAATTCACCCCTCCACTTT. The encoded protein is CASSTSPGTSNSPLHF.

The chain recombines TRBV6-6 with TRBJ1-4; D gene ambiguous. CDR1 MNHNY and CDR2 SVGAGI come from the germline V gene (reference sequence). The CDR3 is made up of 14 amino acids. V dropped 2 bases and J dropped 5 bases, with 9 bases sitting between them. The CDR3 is CASSYTLSNEKLFF. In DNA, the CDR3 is TGTGCCAGCAGTTACACCCTATCAAATGAAAAACTGTTTTTT.

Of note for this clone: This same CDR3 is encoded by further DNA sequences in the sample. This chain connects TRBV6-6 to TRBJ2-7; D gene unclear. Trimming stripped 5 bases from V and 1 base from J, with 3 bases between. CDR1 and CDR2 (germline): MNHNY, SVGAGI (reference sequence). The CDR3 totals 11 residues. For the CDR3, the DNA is TGTGCCAGCAGTAAATCCTACGAGCAGTACTTC. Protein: CASSKSYEQYF.

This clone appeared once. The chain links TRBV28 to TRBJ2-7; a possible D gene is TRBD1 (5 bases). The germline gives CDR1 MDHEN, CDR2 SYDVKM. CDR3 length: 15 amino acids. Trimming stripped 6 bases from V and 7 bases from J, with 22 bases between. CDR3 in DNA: TGTGCCAGCAGGTTTTTCCCTGACAGACCCGGGGAGCAGTACTTC. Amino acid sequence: CASRFFPDRPGEQYF.

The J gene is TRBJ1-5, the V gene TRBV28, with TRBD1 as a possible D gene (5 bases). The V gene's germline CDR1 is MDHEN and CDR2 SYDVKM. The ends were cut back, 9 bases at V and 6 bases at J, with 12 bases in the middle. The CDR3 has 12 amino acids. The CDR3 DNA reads TGTGCCAGTAAAGCAGGGAGTCAGCCCCAGCATTTT. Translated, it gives CASKAGSQPQHF. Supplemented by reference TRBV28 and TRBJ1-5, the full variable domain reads DVKVTQSSRYLVKRTGEKVFLECVQDMDHENMFWYRQDPGLGLRLIYFSYDVKMKEKGDIPEGYSVSREKKERFSLILESASTNQTSMYLCASKAGSQPQHFGDGTRLSIL.

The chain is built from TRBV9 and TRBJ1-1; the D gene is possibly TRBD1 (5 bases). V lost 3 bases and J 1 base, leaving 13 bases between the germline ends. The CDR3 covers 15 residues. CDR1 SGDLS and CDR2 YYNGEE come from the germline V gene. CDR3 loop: CASSGVTGANTEAFF. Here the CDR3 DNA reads TGTGCCAGCAGCGGAGTAACAGGAGCGAACACTGAAGCTTTCTTT.

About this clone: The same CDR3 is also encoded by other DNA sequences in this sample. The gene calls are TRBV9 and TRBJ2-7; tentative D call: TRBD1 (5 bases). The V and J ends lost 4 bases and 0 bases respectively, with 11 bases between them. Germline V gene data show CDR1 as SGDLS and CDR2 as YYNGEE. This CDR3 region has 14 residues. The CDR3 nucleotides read TGTGCCAGCAGCCCGAGACAGAGCTCCTACGAGCAGTACTTC. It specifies CASSPRQSSYEQYF.

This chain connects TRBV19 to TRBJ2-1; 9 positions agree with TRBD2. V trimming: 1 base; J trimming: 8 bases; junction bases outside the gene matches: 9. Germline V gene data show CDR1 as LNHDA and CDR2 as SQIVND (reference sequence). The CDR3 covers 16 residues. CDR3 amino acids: CASSIGTAGGVYEQFF. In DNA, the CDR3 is TGTGCCAGTAGTATAGGGACGGCGGGAGGGGTATATGAGCAGTTCTTC.